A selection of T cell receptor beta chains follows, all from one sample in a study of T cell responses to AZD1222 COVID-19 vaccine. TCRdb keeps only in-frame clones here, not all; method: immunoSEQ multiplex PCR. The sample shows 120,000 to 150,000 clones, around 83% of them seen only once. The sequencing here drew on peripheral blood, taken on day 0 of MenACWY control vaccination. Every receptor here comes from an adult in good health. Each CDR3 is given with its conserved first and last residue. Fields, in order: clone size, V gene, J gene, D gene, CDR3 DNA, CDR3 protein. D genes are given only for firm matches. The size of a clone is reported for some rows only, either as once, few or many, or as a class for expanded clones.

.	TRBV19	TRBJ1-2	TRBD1	TGTGCCAGTAGTACCCCGACAGGGCCTAACTATGGCTACACCTTC	CASSTPTGPNYGYTF
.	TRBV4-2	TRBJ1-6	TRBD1	TGTGCCAGCAGCCAAGCGACAGGGGCGTATTCACCCCTCCACTTT	CASSQATGAYSPLHF
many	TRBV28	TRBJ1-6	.	TGTGCCAGCAGCCATCCTCCGACAGCGAGCTCCTATAATTCACCCCTCCACTTT	CASSHPPTASSYNSPLHF
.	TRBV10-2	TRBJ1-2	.	TGCGCCAGCGGAGGGGTGACAGCAGCTAACTATGGCTACACCTTC	CASGGVTAANYGYTF
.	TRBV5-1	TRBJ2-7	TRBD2	TGCGCCAGCAGCCAAAATAGCGGGGGACTCTACGAGCAGTACTTC	CASSQNSGGLYEQYF
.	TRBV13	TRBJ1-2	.	TGTGCCAGCAGCTTCTGGGGGGTCAACTATGGCTACACCTTC	CASSFWGVNYGYTF
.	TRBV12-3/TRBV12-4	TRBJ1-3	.	TGTGCCAGCATAGGAGACTCTGGAAACACCATATATTTT	CASIGDSGNTIYF
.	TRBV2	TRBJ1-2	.	TGTGCCAGCAGTGAATGGCAGCGGGAGGGTGGCTACACCTTC	CASSEWQREGGYTF
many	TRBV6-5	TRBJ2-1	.	TGTGCCAGCAGTTACTGGGGAGGACCGTACAATGAGCAGTTCTTC	CASSYWGGPYNEQFF
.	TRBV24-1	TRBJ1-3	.	TGTGCCACAAACACTCAGGGAAACACCATATATTTT	CATNTQGNTIYF
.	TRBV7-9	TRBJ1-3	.	TGTGCCAGCAGCCTAGGACAGTTCTTCTCTGGAAACACCATATATTTT	CASSLGQFFSGNTIYF
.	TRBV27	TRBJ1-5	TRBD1	TGTGCCAGCAGTTTGACAGGGGTGATTAGCAATCAGCCCCAGCATTTT	CASSLTGVISNQPQHF
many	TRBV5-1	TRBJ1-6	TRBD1	TGCGCCAGCAGCGCGGACAGGGATAATTCACCCCTCCACTTT	CASSADRDNSPLHF
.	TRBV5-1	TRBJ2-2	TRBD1	TGCGCCAGCAGCCCCTCCGGGACAGGAAACACCGGGGAGCTGTTTTTT	CASSPSGTGNTGELFF
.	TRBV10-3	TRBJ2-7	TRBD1	TGTGCCTCGCAGGGGGCAGGGAGCTCCTACGAGCAGTACTTC	CASQGAGSSYEQYF
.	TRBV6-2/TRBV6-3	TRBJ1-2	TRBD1	TGTGCCAGCAGTCAGACAGGGGCCCCTTGGGGCTACACCTTC	CASSQTGAPWGYTF
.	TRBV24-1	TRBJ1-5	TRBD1	TGTGCCACCAGTGTCGGGACAGGGGGTAACAATCAGCCCCAGCATTTT	CATSVGTGGNNQPQHF
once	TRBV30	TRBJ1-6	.	TGTGCCGGTACCGACAGGAGAAATTCACCCCTCCACTTT	CAGTDRRNSPLHF
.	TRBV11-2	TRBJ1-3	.	TGTGCCAGCAGCCTCGACAGGAGCTCTGGAAACACCATATATTTT	CASSLDRSSGNTIYF
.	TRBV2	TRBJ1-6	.	TGTGCCAGCAGTGCCCTGACACATTTAAGCAATTCACCCCTCCACTTT	CASSALTHLSNSPLHF
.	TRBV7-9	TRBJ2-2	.	TGTGCCGACGGGACAATCAACGCCGGGGAGCTGTTTTTT	CADGTINAGELFF
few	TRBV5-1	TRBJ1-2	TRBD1	TGCGCCAGCAGACGAAGTTCCGGGACAGGGGATATTAACTATGGCTACACCTTC	CASRRSSGTGDINYGYTF
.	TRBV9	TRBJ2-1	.	TGTGCCAGCAGCGGGGGGCCTGATGGGATAGGAGATGAGCAGTTCTTC	CASSGGPDGIGDEQFF
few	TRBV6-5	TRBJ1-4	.	TGTGCCAGCAGACCGCCGGGACGGAGCAATGAAAAACTGTTTTTT	CASRPPGRSNEKLFF
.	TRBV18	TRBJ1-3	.	TGTGCCAGCTCACCAACAGGGTCTAGCCGCGGAAACACCATATATTTT	CASSPTGSSRGNTIYF
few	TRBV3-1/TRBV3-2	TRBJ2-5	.	TGTGCCAGCAGCCATAGGACTACAGAGACCCAGTACTTC	CASSHRTTETQYF
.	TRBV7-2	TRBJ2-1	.	TGTGCCAGCAGCCCCCCGGACGCCTACAATGAGCAGTTCTTC	CASSPPDAYNEQFF
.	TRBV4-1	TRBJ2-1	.	TGCGCCAGCAGCCAAGAATTTGGTTGGGGCAATGAGCAGTTCTTC	CASSQEFGWGNEQFF
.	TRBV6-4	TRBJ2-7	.	TGTGCCAGCAGTGAGGGTATGGGGCTCTACTACGAGCAGTACTTC	CASSEGMGLYYEQYF
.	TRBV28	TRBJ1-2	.	TGTGCCAGCAGGTCCGCGGTTTCTTATGGCTACACCTTC	CASRSAVSYGYTF
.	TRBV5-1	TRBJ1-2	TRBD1	TGCGCCAGCAGCACGGAAAGAACAGGGGAAGGTGGCTACACCTTC	CASSTERTGEGGYTF
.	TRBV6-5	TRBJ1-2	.	TGTGCCAGCAGCCGGGACCTTTCGAACTATGGCTACACCTTC	CASSRDLSNYGYTF
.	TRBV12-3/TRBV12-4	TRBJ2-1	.	TGTGCCAGCAGTTTCTCTACTCCCAATGAGCAGTTCTTC	CASSFSTPNEQFF
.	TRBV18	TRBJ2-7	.	TGTGCCAGCTCACCCGGGGTTTCCTACGAGCAGTACTTC	CASSPGVSYEQYF
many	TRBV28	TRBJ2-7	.	TGTGCCAGCAGTTCGGGGCCACACTACGAGCAGTACTTC	CASSSGPHYEQYF
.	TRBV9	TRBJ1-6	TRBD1	TGTGCCAGCAGCCAGGACAGGGATTCACCCCTCCACTTT	CASSQDRDSPLHF
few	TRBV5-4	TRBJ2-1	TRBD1	TGTGCCAGCAGCCCATGGGACAGGGGTTCGAATGAGCAGTTCTTC	CASSPWDRGSNEQFF
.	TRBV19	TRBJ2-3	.	TGTGCCAGTACCCCGGACTTTACAGATACGCAGTATTTT	CASTPDFTDTQYF
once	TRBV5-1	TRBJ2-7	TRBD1	TGCGCCAGCAGCTCCGGACAGGGTCCCTACGAGCAGTACTTC	CASSSGQGPYEQYF
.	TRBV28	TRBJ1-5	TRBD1	TGTGCCAGCAGTTTCGGACAGGGCAATCAGCCCCAGCATTTT	CASSFGQGNQPQHF
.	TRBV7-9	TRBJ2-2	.	TGTGCCAGCAGCTTAGTGGGCGGGACCGGGGAGCTGTTTTTT	CASSLVGGTGELFF
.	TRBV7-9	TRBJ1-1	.	TGTGCCGGTCGGGGTACGCAGAACACTGAAGCTTTCTTT	CAGRGTQNTEAFF
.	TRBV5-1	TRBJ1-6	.	TGCGCCAGCAGCGCCCGGGACCTCAAAGGAGCTTATAATTCACCCCTCCACTTT	CASSARDLKGAYNSPLHF
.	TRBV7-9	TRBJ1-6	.	TGTGCCAGCAGCTTATTGGGCCGGAATTCACCCCTCCACTTT	CASSLLGRNSPLHF
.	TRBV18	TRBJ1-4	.	TGTGCCAGCGCGGCGCCCAGTACTAATGAAAAACTGTTTTTT	CASAAPSTNEKLFF
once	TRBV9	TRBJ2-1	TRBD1	TGTGCCAGCAGCGTAGGAGGGGGCTATTCATATCCTTACAATGAGCAGTTCTTC	CASSVGGGYSYPYNEQFF
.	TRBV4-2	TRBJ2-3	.	TGTGCCAGCAGCCAACGAGGCGTTGGAAGTCACACCACAGATACGCAGTATTTT	CASSQRGVGSHTTDTQYF
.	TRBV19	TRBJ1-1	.	TGTGCCAGCCGCCCCTCAATGAACACTGAAGCTTTCTTT	CASRPSMNTEAFF
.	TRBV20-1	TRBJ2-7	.	TGCAGTGCTACAGGGACCTACGAGCAGTACTTC	CSATGTYEQYF
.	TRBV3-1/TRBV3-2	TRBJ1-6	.	TGTGCCAGCAGCCAAGATCTGGGGGCCAAAACCCTCCACTTT	CASSQDLGAKTLHF
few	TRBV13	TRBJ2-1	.	TGTGCCAGCAGTAGCGGCAATGAGCAGTTCTTC	CASSSGNEQFF
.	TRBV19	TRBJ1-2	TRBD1	TGTGCCAGTAGACGGGACAGGGGGAACTATGGCTACACCTTC	CASRRDRGNYGYTF
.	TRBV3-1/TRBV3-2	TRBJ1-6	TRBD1	TGTGCCAGCAGCCAAGCCAGGGGGCATTCACCCCTCCACTTT	CASSQARGHSPLHF
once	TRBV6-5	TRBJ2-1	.	TGTGCCAGCAGTTCCCGGGCTGGCCCCTACAATGAGCAGTTCTTC	CASSSRAGPYNEQFF
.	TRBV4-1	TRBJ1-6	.	TGCGCCAGCAGCCAAGATAGAAGGGTGGGGGCACCCCTCCACTTT	CASSQDRRVGAPLHF
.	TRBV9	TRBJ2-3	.	TGTGCCAGCAGCGGGTGGGTCACAGATACGCAGTATTTT	CASSGWVTDTQYF
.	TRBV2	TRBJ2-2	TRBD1	TGTGCCAGCAGGGGCCCTCCGGGACAGTCGAACACCGGGGAGCTGTTTTTT	CASRGPPGQSNTGELFF